Only one count was recorded for the clone carrying this T cell receptor beta chain. Its antigen is currently unknown. This specimen comes from a study of siplizumab effects on memory and regulatory T cells. Assays covered about 10^5 TCR templates per sample. Sequencing used immunoSEQ multiplex PCR; TCRdb keeps in-frame clones, though not all of them. The table shows about 100,000 clones, with 90% to 95% occurring only once. Study-wide findings and caveats: Memory T cells appeared less diverse than naive cells, which seemed to contribute substantially to alloresponse. An assignable phenotype, naive or memory, was missing from roughly 76-95% of proliferating CD4+ or CD8+ clones. Sequences below about 10^-5 frequency were poorly captured, and few alloreactive clones mapped to unstimulated subsets.

Germline V lookup: CDR1 GTSNPN, CDR2 SVGIG (reference sequence). The CDR3 contains 14 residues. Trimming removed 5 bases at V and 6 bases at J, with 17 bases between. This chain connects TRBV30 to TRBJ1-5, with D perhaps matching TRBD1 (6 bases). Material: Tregs sorted from blood. The sequence was collected from a human donor in good health. In nucleotides, the CDR3 is TGTGCCTGGGGAGAATGGGGGCGCTTTCAGCCCCAGCATTTT. Translating gives CAWGEWGRFQPQHF.